This is a list of T cell receptor beta chains from one sample in a study of identical twins. MiXCR, applied by TCRdb to the 5' RACE reads, yields one record per CDR3 protein. The repertoire holds 600,000 to 800,000 distinct CDR3 sequences, with 21% as singletons. The same data also contributed to another study, on T cells expressing NK-cell markers.

Sequenced material: PBMCs. The source is a woman aged 18-29 years in good health. The CDR3 runs from the conserved cysteine through the conserved F or W. Fields, in order: D gene, clone size, J gene, V gene, CDR3 DNA, CDR3 protein. D genes are given only for firm matches. Clone size is not always given. Where it is, it says once, few, many or a class for expanded clones.

NA,few,TRBJ2-1,TRBV20-1,TGCAGTGCTAGTACCCCGGGCTACAATTTCAATGAGCAGTTCTTC,CSASTPGYNFNEQFF
NA,few,TRBJ1-1,TRBV6-5,TGTGCCAGCCCAAGGGGGGGGTCAGCTTTCTTT,CASPRGGSAFF
NA,NA,TRBJ2-5,TRBV5-1,TGCGCCAGCGCCATTTGGGGAGCCGGGCAGCCGGGCCAAGAGACCCAGTACTTC,CASAIWGAGQPGQETQYF
NA,few,TRBJ2-4,TRBV15,TGTGCCACCAGCAGAGAGGGGAGAAACATTCAGTACTTC,CATSREGRNIQYF
NA,few,TRBJ1-1,TRBV6-5,TGTGCCAGCAGTTACGTGACGGGGGGCACTGAAGCTTTCTTT,CASSYVTGGTEAFF
NA,few,TRBJ2-2,TRBV29-1,TGCAGCGTTGAAGAAGACCGGGAGCTGTTTTTT,CSVEEDRELFF
NA,NA,TRBJ2-2,TRBV7-9,TGTGCCAGCAGCCTTGACTATTACACCGGGGAGCTGTTTTTT,CASSLDYYTGELFF
NA,few,TRBJ2-1,TRBV5-6,TGTGCCAGCAGCTTCGGCGGGTTCCCCAATGAGCAGTTCTTC,CASSFGGFPNEQFF
TRBD1,few,TRBJ1-2,TRBV10-3,TGTGCCATCAGTGCCTACCGGACAGGGGAATATGGCTACACCTTC,CAISAYRTGEYGYTF
TRBD2,few,TRBJ2-5,TRBV24-1,TGTGCCACCAGTCAAGGACTAGCGGGAGCAGAGACCCAGTACTTC,CATSQGLAGAETQYF
NA,NA,TRBJ2-7,TRBV6-5,TGTGCCAGCAGTTCGACAGGTCCCACCTACGAGCAGTACTTC,CASSSTGPTYEQYF
TRBD1,NA,TRBJ2-2,TRBV5-1,TGCGCCAGCAGCTTCCGACAGGGCACCGGGGAGCTGTTTTTT,CASSFRQGTGELFF
TRBD1,few,TRBJ2-1,TRBV6-1,TGTGCCAGCCGTCCCCAAAGGACAGGTGGGGATGAGCAGTTCTTC,CASRPQRTGGDEQFF
NA,few,TRBJ2-7,TRBV30,TGTGCCTGGAGTCCCCCGGTCAGCTCCTACGAGCAGTACTTC,CAWSPPVSSYEQYF
NA,few,TRBJ1-1,TRBV13,TGTGCCAGCAGCCACCAGAGGCAAGAAGCTTTCTTT,CASSHQRQEAFF
NA,few,TRBJ1-1,TRBV12-3/TRBV12-4,TGTGCCAGCAGCCTCTCGGACATCTCGAACACTGAAGCTTTCTTT,CASSLSDISNTEAFF
TRBD2,few,TRBJ2-5,TRBV9,TGTGCCAGCAGCGTCGGGACTAGCGGGCAACAAGAGACCCAGTACTTC,CASSVGTSGQQETQYF
NA,NA,TRBJ2-5,TRBV12-3/TRBV12-4,TGTGCCAGCAGTCCTAGGTGGGGCGAGACCCAGTACTTC,CASSPRWGETQYF
TRBD2,NA,TRBJ2-7,TRBV6-1,TGTGCCAGCACCAAACCCCCGGGACTAGCGGGAGGGCCCTCCTACGAGCAGTACTTC,CASTKPPGLAGGPSYEQYF
NA,NA,TRBJ2-2,TRBV20-1,TGCAGTGCTAGAATAGGTCAGGGCGCCGGGGAGCTGTTTTTT,CSARIGQGAGELFF
NA,few,TRBJ1-2,TRBV12-3/TRBV12-4,TGTGCCAGCAAGGGAGGCGGCTACACCTTC,CASKGGGYTF
NA,few,TRBJ2-7,TRBV12-3/TRBV12-4,TGTGCCAGCAGTTTCGGGCCAGCCTACGAGCAGTACTTC,CASSFGPAYEQYF
TRBD2,few,TRBJ2-4,TRBV20-1,TGCAGTGCCGAGCTAGCGGGAGGCAAAAACATTCAGTACTTC,CSAELAGGKNIQYF
NA,few,TRBJ2-7,TRBV6-1,TGTGCCAGCAGTCGAACAGGCTACTCCTACGAGCAGTACTTC,CASSRTGYSYEQYF
NA,NA,TRBJ2-7,TRBV12-3/TRBV12-4,TGTGCCAGCAGTTATTCCCTACGGTCCTACGAGCAGTACTTC,CASSYSLRSYEQYF
NA,NA,TRBJ2-3,TRBV6-1,TGTGCCAGCAGCAACGGCCCCGGCTCCACAGATACGCAGTATTTT,CASSNGPGSTDTQYF
TRBD2,NA,TRBJ2-2,TRBV30,TGTGCCTGGAGTCGGACTAGCCCCACCGGGGAGCTGTTTTTT,CAWSRTSPTGELFF
NA,NA,TRBJ2-2,TRBV5-5,TGTGCCAGCAGCTTTCCGACTGCGAACACCGGGGAGCTGTTTTTT,CASSFPTANTGELFF
NA,few,TRBJ2-5,TRBV20-1,TGCAGTTCTCCGGCCTGGGGGGGGCAGTACCAAGAGACCCAGTACTTC,CSSPAWGGQYQETQYF
NA,NA,TRBJ2-1,TRBV20-1,TGCAGTGCGGCTGGAGGATCCTACAATGAGCAGTTCTTC,CSAAGGSYNEQFF
NA,many,TRBJ2-1,TRBV3-1,TGTGCCAGCAGCCAAGCTATGAACTTACAGTTCTTC,CASSQAMNLQFF
NA,NA,TRBJ2-2,TRBV5-5,TGTGCCAGCAGCTTCCTTCGACAGGAGCTCGTGAACACCGGGGAGCTGTTTTTT,CASSFLRQELVNTGELFF
NA,NA,TRBJ2-1,TRBV20-1,TGCAGTGCTAGTCCGGGACCCCTCTCCTACAATGAGCAGTTCTTC,CSASPGPLSYNEQFF
NA,NA,TRBJ2-7,TRBV7-2,TGTGCCAGCATCGAGGAAGCAGGCAGGGAAACCTACGAGCAGTACTTC,CASIEEAGRETYEQYF
TRBD1,NA,TRBJ2-5,TRBV6-1,TGTGCCAGCAGTAAGGGGACCCGGGACAGGGAGACCCAGTACTTC,CASSKGTRDRETQYF
NA,few,TRBJ1-2,TRBV5-1,TGCGCCAGCAGTTCACTGGAGGGAGGTGGCTACACCTTC,CASSSLEGGGYTF
NA,many,TRBJ2-1,TRBV2,TGTGCCAGCAGTGCGAGACAGCCGTTCTTC,CASSARQPFF
NA,NA,TRBJ2-7,TRBV6-2/TRBV6-3,TGTGCCAGCAGCCACCGGGGGAGCTCCTACGAGCAGTACTTC,CASSHRGSSYEQYF
NA,few,TRBJ2-7,TRBV7-2,TGTGCCAGCTCTGAGGGCCACCCCTACGAGCAGTACTTC,CASSEGHPYEQYF
TRBD2,NA,TRBJ2-5,TRBV7-9,TGTGCCAGCAGCTTAGGGGGACTAGCATCGGAGACCCAGTACTTC,CASSLGGLASETQYF
TRBD2,few,TRBJ2-3,TRBV11-1,TGTGCCAGCAGCTTAGCTCGGCTAGCGGGAAGGAGAAGGGCAGATACGCAGTATTTT,CASSLARLAGRRRADTQYF